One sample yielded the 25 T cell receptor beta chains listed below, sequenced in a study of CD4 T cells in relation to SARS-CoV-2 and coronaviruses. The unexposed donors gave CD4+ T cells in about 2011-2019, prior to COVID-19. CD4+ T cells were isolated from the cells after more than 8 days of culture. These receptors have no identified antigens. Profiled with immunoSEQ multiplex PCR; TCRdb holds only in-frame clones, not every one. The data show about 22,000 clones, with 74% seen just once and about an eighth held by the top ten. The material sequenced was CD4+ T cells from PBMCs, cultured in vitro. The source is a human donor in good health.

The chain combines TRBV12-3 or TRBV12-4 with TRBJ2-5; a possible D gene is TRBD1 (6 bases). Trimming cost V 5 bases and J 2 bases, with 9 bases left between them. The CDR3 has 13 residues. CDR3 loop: CASSRTVQETQYF. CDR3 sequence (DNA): TGTGCCAGCAGTAGGACAGTACAAGAGACCCAGTACTTC.

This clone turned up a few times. The CDR3 sequence: CASRGQATEAFF. CDR3 DNA: TGTGCCAGCCGCGGACAGGCCACTGAAGCTTTCTTT. The chain couples TRBV19 to TRBJ1-1; 7 positions match TRBD1. The germline V gene encodes CDR1 LNHDA and CDR2 SQIVND (reference sequence). The CDR3 has 12 residues. The junction had 5 bases not matched to a gene; V was cut back by 9 bases and J by 4 bases.

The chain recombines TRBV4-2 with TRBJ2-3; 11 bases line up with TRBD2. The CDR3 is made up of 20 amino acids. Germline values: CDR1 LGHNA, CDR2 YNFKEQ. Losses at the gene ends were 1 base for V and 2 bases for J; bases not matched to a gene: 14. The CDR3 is CASSQGIAGGPLSNTDTQYF. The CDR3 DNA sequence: TGTGCCAGCAGCCAAGGTATAGCGGGAGGGCCTTTGTCGAACACAGATACGCAGTATTTT.

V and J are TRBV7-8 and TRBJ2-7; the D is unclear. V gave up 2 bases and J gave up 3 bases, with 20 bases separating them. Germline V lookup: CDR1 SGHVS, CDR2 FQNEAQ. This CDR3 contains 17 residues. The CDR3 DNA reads TGTGCCAGCAGCTTAACCCTTAGTCGTCAGGCCTTCTACGAGCAGTACTTC. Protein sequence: CASSLTLSRQAFYEQYF. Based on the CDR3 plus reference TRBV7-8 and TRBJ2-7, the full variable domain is GAGVSQSPRYKVAKRGQDVALRCDPISGHVSLFWYQQALGQGPEFLTYFQNEAQLDKSGLPSDRFFAERPEGSVSTLKIQRTQQEDSAVYLCASSLTLSRQAFYEQYFGPGTRLTVT.

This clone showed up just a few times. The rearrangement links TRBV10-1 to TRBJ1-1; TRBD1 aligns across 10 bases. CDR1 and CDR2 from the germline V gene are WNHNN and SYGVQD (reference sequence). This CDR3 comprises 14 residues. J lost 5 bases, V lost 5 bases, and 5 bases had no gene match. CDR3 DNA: TGCGCCAGCAGTTCCGGACAGGGGGTAACTGAAGCTTTCTTT. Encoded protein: CASSSGQGVTEAFF.

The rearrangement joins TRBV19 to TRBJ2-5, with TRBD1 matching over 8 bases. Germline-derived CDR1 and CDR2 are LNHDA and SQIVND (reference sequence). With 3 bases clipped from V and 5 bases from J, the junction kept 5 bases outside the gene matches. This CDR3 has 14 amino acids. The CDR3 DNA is TGTGCCAGTAGTATCGGACAGGGCGTGGAGACCCAGTACTTC. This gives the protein CASSIGQGVETQYF.

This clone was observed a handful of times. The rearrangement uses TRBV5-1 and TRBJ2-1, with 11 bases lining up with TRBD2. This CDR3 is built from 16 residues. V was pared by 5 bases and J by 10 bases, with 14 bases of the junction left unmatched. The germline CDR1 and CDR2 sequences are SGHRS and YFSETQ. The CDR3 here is CASSLNPGLAVGEQFF. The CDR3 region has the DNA TGCGCCAGCAGTTTAAACCCGGGACTAGCGGTCGGGGAGCAGTTCTTC.

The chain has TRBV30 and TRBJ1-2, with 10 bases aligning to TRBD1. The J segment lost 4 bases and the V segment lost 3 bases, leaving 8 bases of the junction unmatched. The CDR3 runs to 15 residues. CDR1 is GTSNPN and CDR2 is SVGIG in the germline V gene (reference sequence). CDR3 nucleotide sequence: TGTGCCTGGAGCGGCGGACAGGGGGGCCTCTATGGCTACACCTTC. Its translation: CAWSGGQGGLYGYTF. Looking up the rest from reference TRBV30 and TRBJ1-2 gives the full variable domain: SQTIHQWPATLVQPVGSPLSLECTVEGTSNPNLYWYRQAAGRGLQLLFYSVGIGQISSEVPQNLSASRPQDRQFILSSKKLLLSDSGFYLCAWSGGQGGLYGYTFGSGTRLTVV.

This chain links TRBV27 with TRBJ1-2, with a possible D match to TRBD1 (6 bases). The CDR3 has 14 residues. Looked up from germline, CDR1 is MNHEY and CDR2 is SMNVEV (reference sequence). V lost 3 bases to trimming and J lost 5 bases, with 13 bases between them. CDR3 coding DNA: TGTGCCAGCAGTTTGGCAGGGGTGGGTTATGGCTACACCTTC. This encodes CASSLAGVGYGYTF.

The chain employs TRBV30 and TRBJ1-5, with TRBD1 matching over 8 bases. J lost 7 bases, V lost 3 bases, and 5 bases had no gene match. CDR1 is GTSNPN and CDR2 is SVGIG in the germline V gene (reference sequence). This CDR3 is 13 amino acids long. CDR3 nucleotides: TGTGCCTGGAGCGGACAGGGCCGGCAGCCCCAGCATTTT. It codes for CAWSGQGRQPQHF.

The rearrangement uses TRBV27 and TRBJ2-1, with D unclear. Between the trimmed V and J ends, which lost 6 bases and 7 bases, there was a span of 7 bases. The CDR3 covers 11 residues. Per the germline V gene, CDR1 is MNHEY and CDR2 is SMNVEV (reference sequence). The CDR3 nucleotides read TGTGCCAGCAGACTGGGGAATGAGCAGTTCTTC. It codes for CASRLGNEQFF.

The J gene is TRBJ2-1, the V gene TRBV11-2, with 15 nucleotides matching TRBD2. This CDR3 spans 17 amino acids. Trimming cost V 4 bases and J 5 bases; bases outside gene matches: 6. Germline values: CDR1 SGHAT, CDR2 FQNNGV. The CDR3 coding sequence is TGTGCCAGCAGCTCTGGACTAGCGGGAGGGCCTGACAATGAGCAGTTCTTC. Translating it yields CASSSGLAGGPDNEQFF. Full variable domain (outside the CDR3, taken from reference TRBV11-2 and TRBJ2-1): EAGVAQSPRYKIIEKRQSVAFWCNPISGHATLYWYQQILGQGPKLLIQFQNNGVVDDSQLPKDRFSAERLKGVDSTLKIQPAKLEDSAVYLCASSSGLAGGPDNEQFFGPGTRLTVL.

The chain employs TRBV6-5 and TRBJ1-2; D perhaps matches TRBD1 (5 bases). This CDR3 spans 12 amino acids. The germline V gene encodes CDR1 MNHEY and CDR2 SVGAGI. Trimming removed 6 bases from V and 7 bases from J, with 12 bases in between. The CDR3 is CASRSTGFGYTF. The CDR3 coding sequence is TGTGCCAGCAGATCTACAGGTTTTGGCTACACCTTC.

CDR3 loop: CASSPDRGNYGYTF. CDR3 sequence (DNA): TGTGCCAGCAGCCCGGACAGGGGAAACTATGGCTACACCTTC. This sequence joins TRBV5-4 and TRBJ1-2; 9 bases line up with TRBD1. This CDR3 contains 14 residues. From germline, CDR1 is SGHNT and CDR2 YYREEE (reference sequence). The V segment lost 4 bases and the J segment 2 bases; nucleotides outside the gene matches: 3. The whole variable domain, filled in from reference TRBV5-4 and TRBJ1-2, reads ETGVTQSPTHLIKTRGQQVTLRCSSQSGHNTVSWYQQALGQGPQFIFQYYREEENGRGNFPPRFSGLQFPNYSSELNVNALELDDSALYLCASSPDRGNYGYTFGSGTRLTVV.

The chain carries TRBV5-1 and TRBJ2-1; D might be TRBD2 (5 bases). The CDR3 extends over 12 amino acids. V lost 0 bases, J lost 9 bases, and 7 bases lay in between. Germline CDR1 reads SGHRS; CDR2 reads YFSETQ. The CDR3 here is CASSLDEGEQFF. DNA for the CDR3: TGCGCCAGCAGCTTGGATGAGGGTGAGCAGTTCTTC.

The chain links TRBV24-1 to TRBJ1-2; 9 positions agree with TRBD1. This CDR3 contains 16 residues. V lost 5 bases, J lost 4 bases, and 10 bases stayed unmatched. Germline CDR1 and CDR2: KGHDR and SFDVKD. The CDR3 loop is CATSGSQGALGYGYTF. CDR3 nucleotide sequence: TGTGCCACCAGTGGTTCACAGGGGGCTCTGGGCTATGGCTACACCTTC.

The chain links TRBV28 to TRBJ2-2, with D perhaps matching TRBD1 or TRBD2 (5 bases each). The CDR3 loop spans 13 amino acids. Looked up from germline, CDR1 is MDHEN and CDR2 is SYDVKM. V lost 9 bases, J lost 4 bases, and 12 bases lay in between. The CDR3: CASGGGGTGELFF. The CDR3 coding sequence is TGTGCCAGTGGGGGTGGGGGCACCGGGGAGCTGTTTTTT.

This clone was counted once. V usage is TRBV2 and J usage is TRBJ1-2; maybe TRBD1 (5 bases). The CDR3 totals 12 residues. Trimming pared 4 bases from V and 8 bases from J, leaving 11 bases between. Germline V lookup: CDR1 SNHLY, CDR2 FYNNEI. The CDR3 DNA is TGTGCCAGCAGTGTCCAGGGCAAAGGCTACACCTTC. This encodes CASSVQGKGYTF.

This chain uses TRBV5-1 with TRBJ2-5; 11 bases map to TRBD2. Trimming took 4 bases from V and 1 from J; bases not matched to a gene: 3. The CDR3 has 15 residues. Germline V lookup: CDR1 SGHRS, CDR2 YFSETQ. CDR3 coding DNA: TGCGCCAGCAGCCCGGGACTAGCGGCCCAAGAGACCCAGTACTTC. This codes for CASSPGLAAQETQYF.

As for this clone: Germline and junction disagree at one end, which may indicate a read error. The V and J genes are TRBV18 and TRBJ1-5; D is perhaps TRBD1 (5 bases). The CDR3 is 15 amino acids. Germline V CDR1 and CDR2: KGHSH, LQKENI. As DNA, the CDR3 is TGTGCCAGCTCACCAGTGACAGACCGTAATCATCCCCAGCATTTT. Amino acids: CASSPVTDRNHPQHF.

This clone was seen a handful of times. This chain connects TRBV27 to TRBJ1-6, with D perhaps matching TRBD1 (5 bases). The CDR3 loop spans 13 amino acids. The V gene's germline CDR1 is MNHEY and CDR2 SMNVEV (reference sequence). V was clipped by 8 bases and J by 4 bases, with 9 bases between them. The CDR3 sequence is CASQGSYNSPLHF. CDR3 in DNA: TGTGCCAGCCAGGGTAGTTATAATTCACCCCTCCACTTT.

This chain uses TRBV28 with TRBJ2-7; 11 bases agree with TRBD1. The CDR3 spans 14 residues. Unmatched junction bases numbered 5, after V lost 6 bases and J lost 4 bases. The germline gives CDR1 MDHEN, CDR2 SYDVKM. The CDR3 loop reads CASSTGQGAYEQYF. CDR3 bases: TGTGCCAGCAGCACCGGACAGGGGGCTTACGAGCAGTACTTC.

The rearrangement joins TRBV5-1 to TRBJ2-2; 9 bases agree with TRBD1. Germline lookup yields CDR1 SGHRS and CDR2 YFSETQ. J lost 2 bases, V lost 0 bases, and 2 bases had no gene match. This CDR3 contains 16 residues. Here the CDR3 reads CASSLGDRANTGELFF. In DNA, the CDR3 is TGCGCCAGCAGCTTGGGGGACAGGGCAAACACCGGGGAGCTGTTTTTT. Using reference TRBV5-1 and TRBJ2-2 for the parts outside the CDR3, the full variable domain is KAGVTQTPRYLIKTRGQQVTLSCSPISGHRSVSWYQQTPGQGLQFLFEYFSETQRNKGNFPGRFSGRQFSNSRSEMNVSTLELGDSALYLCASSLGDRANTGELFFGEGSRLTVL.

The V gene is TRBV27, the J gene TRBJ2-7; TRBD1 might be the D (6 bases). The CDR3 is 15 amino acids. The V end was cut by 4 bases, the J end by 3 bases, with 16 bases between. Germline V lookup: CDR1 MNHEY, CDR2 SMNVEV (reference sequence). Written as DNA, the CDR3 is TGTGCCAGCAGTTACTCCGAGGGACACAACTACGAGCAGTACTTC. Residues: CASSYSEGHNYEQYF.

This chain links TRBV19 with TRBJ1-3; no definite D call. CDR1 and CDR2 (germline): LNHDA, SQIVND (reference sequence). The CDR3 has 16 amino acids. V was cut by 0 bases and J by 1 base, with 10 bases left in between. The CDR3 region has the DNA TGTGCCAGTAGTATAGATCACGGGGTATCTGGAAACACCATATATTTT. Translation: CASSIDHGVSGNTIYF.